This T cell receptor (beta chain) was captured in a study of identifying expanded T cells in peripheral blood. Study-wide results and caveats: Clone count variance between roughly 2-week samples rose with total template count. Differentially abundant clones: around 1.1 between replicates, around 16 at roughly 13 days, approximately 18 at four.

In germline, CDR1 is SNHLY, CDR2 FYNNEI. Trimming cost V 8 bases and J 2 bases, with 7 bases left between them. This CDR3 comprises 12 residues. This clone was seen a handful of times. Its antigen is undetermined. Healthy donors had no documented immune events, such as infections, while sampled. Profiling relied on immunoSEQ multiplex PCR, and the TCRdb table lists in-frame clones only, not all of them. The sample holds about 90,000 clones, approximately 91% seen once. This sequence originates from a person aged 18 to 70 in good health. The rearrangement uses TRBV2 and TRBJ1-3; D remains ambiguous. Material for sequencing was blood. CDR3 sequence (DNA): TGTGCCAGCGGCGAAACTGGAAACACCATATATTTT. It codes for CASGETGNTIYF.